Listed below are T cell receptor beta chains from one sample, sequenced in a study of blood T cell repertoires in COVID-19. The method was immunoSEQ multiplex PCR; TCRdb's version includes in-frame clones alone and lacks a portion of them. The data contain approximately 160,000 clones, more than 85% of them singletons. The sequenced material came from PBMCs or T cells enriched from blood (not recorded which). These receptor sequences come from a woman aged 50 to 60 who had recovered from COVID-19. CDR3s include the opening cysteine and the closing phenylalanine or tryptophan. The order of the fields is D gene, J gene, clone size, CDR3 length, V gene, CDR3 DNA, CDR3 protein. A D gene is named only where the DNA matches it firmly. A row's size may be missing; if present it is once, few, many or a size class.

>-|TRBJ2-2|-|19|TRBV4-1
TGCGCCAGCAGCCACCACATTTCGACAGTTACAACAAACACCGGGGAGCTGTTTTTT
CASSHHISTVTTNTGELFF
>-|TRBJ1-1|-|17|TRBV28
TGTGCCAGCAGTTTCCTGGGCGGGGGGAAATTGAACACTGAAGCTTTCTTT
CASSFLGGGKLNTEAFF
>-|TRBJ1-1|-|14|TRBV11-2
TGTGCCAGCAGCTTAGGGGCGCGGAACACTGAAGCTTTCTTT
CASSLGARNTEAFF
>-|TRBJ1-3|-|14|TRBV29-1
TGCAGCGTTGGAGGAATTGACTCTGGAAACACCATATATTTT
CSVGGIDSGNTIYF
>TRBD1|TRBJ2-5|-|15|TRBV6-5
TGTGCCAGCAGTTACACGACAGGGTTCCAAGAGACCCAGTACTTC
CASSYTTGFQETQYF
>-|TRBJ1-6|-|15|TRBV7-2
TGTGCCAGCAGCTTAAACAGGGCCGGTAATTCACCCCTCCACTTT
CASSLNRAGNSPLHF
>TRBD2|TRBJ2-1|-|16|TRBV11-3
TGTGCCAGCAGCTTATTTAGGGGCGGGAGTGACAATGAGCAGTTCTTC
CASSLFRGGSDNEQFF
>TRBD1|TRBJ1-2|-|17|TRBV18
TGTGCCAGCTCAGAAGGACAGGGGTTGACCTATAACTATGGCTACACCTTC
CASSEGQGLTYNYGYTF
>-|TRBJ2-4|-|14|TRBV7-9
TGTGCCAGCAGCTTAGTAGGGGGAGGGAACATTCAGTACTTC
CASSLVGGGNIQYF
>-|TRBJ2-7|-|13|TRBV14
TGTGCCAGCAGCCAAGTCAACTCCTACGAGCAGTACTTC
CASSQVNSYEQYF
>-|TRBJ2-6|few|17|TRBV19
TGTGCCAGTAGTGACAAGGGACTCTACTCTGGGGCCAACGTCCTGACTTTC
CASSDKGLYSGANVLTF
>-|TRBJ1-6|-|15|TRBV11-2
TGTGCCAGCAGCTTACAAGGGGCTATTAGTTCACCCCTCCACTTT
CASSLQGAISSPLHF
>-|TRBJ2-6|-|17|TRBV18
TGTGCCAGCTCTCCGGACAGATCTCGAAGTGGGGCCAACGTCCTGACTTTC
CASSPDRSRSGANVLTF
>TRBD2|TRBJ2-3|-|12|TRBV6-2/TRBV6-3
TGTGCCAGCAGTCGAGCGGGGGTTGCTCAGTATTTT
CASSRAGVAQYF
>-|TRBJ2-3|-|15|TRBV11-3
TGTGCCAGCAGCTTAGGTGGCGGCCGAGGCGATACGCAGTATTTT
CASSLGGGRGDTQYF
>-|TRBJ2-1|-|14|TRBV24-1
TGTGCCCCCCAGGCGGGATTCGAGTACAATGAGCAGTTCTTC
CAPQAGFEYNEQFF
>TRBD2|TRBJ2-7|-|15|TRBV5-6
TGTGCCAGCAGCTTGGTAGGGACTATGTCCTACGAGCAGTACTTC
CASSLVGTMSYEQYF
>-|TRBJ1-2|-|14|TRBV9
TGTGCCAGCAGCGTAGAAAGCTTTGCGGGTGGCTACACCTTC
CASSVESFAGGYTF
>TRBD1|TRBJ2-5|-|16|TRBV3-1/TRBV3-2
TGTGCCAGCAGCACAAGGAGGGACAGGGGTGGTGAGACCCAGTACTTC
CASSTRRDRGGETQYF
>-|TRBJ2-1|-|15|TRBV6-2/TRBV6-3
TGTGCCAGCAGTGGGGGGGGCGGAGTCTACAATGAGCAGTTCTTC
CASSGGGGVYNEQFF
>TRBD1|TRBJ2-1|-|15|TRBV19
TGTGCCAGTAGTATCGGACAGGGGATATACAATGAGCAGTTCTTC
CASSIGQGIYNEQFF
>TRBD1|TRBJ1-5|-|15|TRBV5-1
TGCGCCAGCAGCTTGACAGGGGATAGCAATCAGCCCCAGCATTTT
CASSLTGDSNQPQHF
>-|TRBJ2-5|few|14|TRBV27
TGTGCCAGCAAAGATACAGGGTTCCAAGAGACCCAGTACTTC
CASKDTGFQETQYF
>TRBD2|TRBJ2-1|-|16|TRBV5-4
TGTGCCAGCAGTTCACTAGCGGGAGGCTTATACAATGAGCAGTTCTTC
CASSSLAGGLYNEQFF
>-|TRBJ2-1|-|16|TRBV7-2
TGTGCCAGCAGCTTAGGACTAGTTATCAGTGGGAATGAGCAGTTCTTC
CASSLGLVISGNEQFF
>TRBD1|TRBJ2-2|-|14|TRBV6-5
TGTGCCAGCAAGGGACAGACTAACACCGGGGAGCTGTTTTTT
CASKGQTNTGELFF
>-|TRBJ1-5|-|13|TRBV6-5
TGTGCCAGCAGGGCTTATAGCAATCAGCCCCAGCATTTT
CASRAYSNQPQHF